This TCR beta chain is from a study of blood T cell repertoires in COVID-19. Study at large: The cDNA or gDNA used as material had been derived from T cells, B-cell-depleted T cells, or PBMCs.

The germline V gene encodes CDR1 MNHNS and CDR2 SASEGT. V shed 6 bases and J shed 5 bases, with 19 bases lying between them. The CDR3 spans 15 residues. In its sample, this clone was seen once. The method was immunoSEQ multiplex PCR; TCRdb's version includes in-frame clones alone and lacks a portion of them. The table includes about 170,000 clones, just under 85% detected once. The V and J genes are TRBV6-1 and TRBJ1-1; D is uncertain. Material: peripheral blood. The origin of this receptor is a woman of 80 years or more with COVID-19, enrolled during active disease. CDR3: CASRPGVGRETEAFF. In nucleotides, the CDR3 is TGTGCCAGCAGGCCCGGGGTAGGGAGGGAGACTGAAGCTTTCTTT.